These T cell receptor beta chains were read from a single sample in a study of cytomegalovirus exposure and HLA in healthy donors. The protocol was immunoSEQ multiplex PCR, while the TCRdb copy is restricted to in-frame clones and leaves out a portion. The sample has 75,000 to 90,000 clones, around 82% seen once. The source material was PBMCs. Receptors were obtained from a man aged 45-65 years in good health and CMV-seronegative. CDR3s include the opening cysteine and the closing phenylalanine or tryptophan. The D gene is left open where the match is weak. Clone size, where shown, is once, few, many, or a class for clones that have expanded.

J gene,D gene,clone size,V gene,CDR3 length,CDR3 DNA,CDR3 protein
TRBJ1-2,TRBD1,.,TRBV9,16,TGCGCCAGCAGCGGACTGGACAGGGCGCTAAACTATGGCTACACCTTC,CASSGLDRALNYGYTF
TRBJ1-2,.,.,TRBV5-1,14,TGCGCCAGCAGCTTGGATACAGGTGACTATGGCTACACCTTC,CASSLDTGDYGYTF
TRBJ1-1,TRBD1,.,TRBV7-2,15,TGTGCCAGCAGCCCGCAACAGGGGGGCTGGACTGAAGCTTTCTTT,CASSPQQGGWTEAFF
TRBJ1-6,.,.,TRBV30,20,TGTGCCTGGAGTGTATCCCCCCGGACTGGGATGAGCTCCTATAATTCACCCCTCCACTTT,CAWSVSPRTGMSSYNSPLHF
TRBJ2-1,TRBD1,.,TRBV5-1,16,TGCGCCAGCAGCTTGGCTCGTACAGGGGGCGGAGATGAGCAGTTCTTC,CASSLARTGGGDEQFF
TRBJ2-2,.,.,TRBV7-3,14,TGCTGGGAGGAGGAGGGGGGGCGAACCGGGGAGCTGTTTTTT,CWEEEGGRTGELFF
TRBJ2-3,TRBD2,.,TRBV7-3,20,TGTGCCAGCAGCTTATCACCACTAGCGGGGCTACTTACTAGCACAGATACGCAGTATTTT,CASSLSPLAGLLTSTDTQYF
TRBJ1-2,TRBD1,.,TRBV7-3,13,TGTGCCAGCAGCTTAGACAGGGGATGGGGCTACACCTTC,CASSLDRGWGYTF
TRBJ1-1,.,few,TRBV27,13,TGTGCCAGCAGTTTATTAGTGAACACTGAAGCTTTCTTT,CASSLLVNTEAFF
TRBJ1-5,TRBD1,.,TRBV6-4,17,TGTGCCAGCAGTGACCCACCACAGGGGACCAGCAATCAGCCCCAGCATTTT,CASSDPPQGTSNQPQHF
TRBJ2-2,.,once,TRBV11-2,15,TGTGCCAGCAGCTCATGGACAGGGAGGGACGGGGAGCTGTTTTTT,CASSSWTGRDGELFF
TRBJ2-3,.,.,TRBV7-9,14,TGTGCCGGCAGCTTAGGCGGGGGCCTAGATACGCAGTATTTT,CAGSLGGGLDTQYF
TRBJ2-3,TRBD2,.,TRBV15,15,TGTGCCACCAGCAGAGAGCGGGGGAGCACAGATACGCAGTATTTT,CATSRERGSTDTQYF
TRBJ1-2,.,.,TRBV5-1,14,TGCGCCAGCAGCTTGGGTCAGGGCGCCTATGGCTACACCTTC,CASSLGQGAYGYTF
TRBJ2-1,.,.,TRBV2,15,TGTGCCAGCCGAGGACTCGCCGGACGCGTCTATGAGCAGTTCTTC,CASRGLAGRVYEQFF
TRBJ2-6,.,once,TRBV9,15,TGTGCCAGCAGCTTTCAGGGGTCTGGGGCCAACGTCCTGACTTTC,CASSFQGSGANVLTF
TRBJ2-5,.,.,TRBV2,12,TGTGCCAGCAGTGAGGCTATGCGGGCCCAGTACTTC,CASSEAMRAQYF
TRBJ2-3,TRBD1,.,TRBV18,15,TGTGCCAGCTTAGCCGGGACAGGGACAACAGATACGCAGTATTTT,CASLAGTGTTDTQYF
TRBJ1-5,TRBD1,once,TRBV15,14,TGTGCCACCAGCAAAGGACAGGGGGTTCGGCCCCAGCATTTT,CATSKGQGVRPQHF
TRBJ2-7,TRBD2,.,TRBV10-3,14,TGTGCCATCAGGACTAGCGGGGGGGCCTACGAGCAGTACTTC,CAIRTSGGAYEQYF
TRBJ2-7,.,.,TRBV5-1,13,TGCGCCAGCAGCTTGGCCAGCTCCTACGAGCAGTACTTC,CASSLASSYEQYF
TRBJ1-3,.,.,TRBV12-5,15,TGTGCTAGTGGACAGGCGGGGGCTATTGGAAACACCATATATTTT,CASGQAGAIGNTIYF
TRBJ2-1,.,.,TRBV9,15,TGTGCCAGCAGCTATAACGGGGGCTCCTACAATGAGCAGTTCTTC,CASSYNGGSYNEQFF
TRBJ2-6,TRBD1,.,TRBV5-1,15,TGCGCCAGCAGCTTAGGGGGCACTGGGGCCAACGTCCTGACTTTC,CASSLGGTGANVLTF
TRBJ1-2,.,once,TRBV2,13,TGTGCCAGCAGTCAGGCGTCTGGCTATGGCTACACCTTC,CASSQASGYGYTF
TRBJ1-1,.,.,TRBV9,13,TGTGCCAGCAGCGCCGCGGAGAACACTGAAGCTTTCTTT,CASSAAENTEAFF
TRBJ2-5,.,few,TRBV28,13,TGTGCCAGCAGTATCCAGGGAAGGGAGACCCAGTACTTC,CASSIQGRETQYF
TRBJ2-3,.,.,TRBV10-1,15,TGCGCCAGCAGTGACCCTGGGGGCAGGCCAGATACGCAGTATTTT,CASSDPGGRPDTQYF
TRBJ1-6,.,once,TRBV30,13,TGTGCCTCGCGGTCGGACAGTAATTCACCCCTCCACTTT,CASRSDSNSPLHF
TRBJ2-1,TRBD2,few,TRBV7-8,15,TGTGCCAGCAGCCCAGCGGGGGGCTCCTACAATGAGCAGTTCTTC,CASSPAGGSYNEQFF
TRBJ2-1,TRBD2,.,TRBV5-6,16,TGTGCCAGCAGCTCCCTCCCGGCGGGGGGGACCAATGAGCAGTTCTTC,CASSSLPAGGTNEQFF
TRBJ2-5,.,.,TRBV2,13,TGTGCCAGCAGTCGCGGAGCAGAAGAGACCCAGTACTTC,CASSRGAEETQYF
TRBJ1-5,.,.,TRBV19,13,TGTGCCAGTAGGGAGGAGATGGGTCAGCCCCAGCATTTT,CASREEMGQPQHF
TRBJ1-2,TRBD1,.,TRBV28,16,TGTGCCAGCACCAAAAGAGGTAGGGGGCAGAACTATGGCTACGCCTTC,CASTKRGRGQNYGYAF
TRBJ1-1,.,.,TRBV11-2,14,TGTGCCAGCAGCCGAGGAAATTTGAACACTGAAGCTTTCTTT,CASSRGNLNTEAFF
TRBJ2-5,TRBD2,.,TRBV6-1,16,TGTGCCAGCAGTGCCCCTGGGACTAGATGGGAAGAGACCCAGTACTTC,CASSAPGTRWEETQYF
TRBJ2-2,TRBD1,few,TRBV5-6,15,TGTGCCAGCAGCCCCACAGGGGTAAACACCGGGGAGCTGTTTTTT,CASSPTGVNTGELFF
TRBJ1-1,.,.,TRBV5-1,16,TGCGCCAGCAGCTCCACAGGGTTCCAAATGAACACTGAAGCTTTCTTT,CASSSTGFQMNTEAFF
TRBJ1-1,.,.,TRBV19,13,TGTGCCATATCGTCCGGCGGGAACACTGAAGCTTTCTTT,CAISSGGNTEAFF
TRBJ2-2,TRBD1,once,TRBV7-2,16,TGTGCCAGCAGTCCTGACAGGGCCTCGAACACCGGGGAGCTGTTTTTT,CASSPDRASNTGELFF
TRBJ2-3,.,.,TRBV28,18,TGTGCCAGCAGAACAAAATCCACCCCCAGGCCCGGCACAGATACGCAGTATTTT,CASRTKSTPRPGTDTQYF
TRBJ1-6,.,.,TRBV28,14,TGTGCCAGCAGTCCCCCAGACAGGAATTCACCCCTCCACTTT,CASSPPDRNSPLHF
TRBJ2-3,TRBD2,.,TRBV28,17,TGTGCCAGCAGAGTGGGGGGGAGCGGGGGGGCGATAGATACGCAGTATTTT,CASRVGGSGGAIDTQYF
TRBJ1-1,.,.,TRBV6-1,14,TGTGCCAGCAGTTCGGGCAGGGGAAGGACTGAAGCTTTCTTT,CASSSGRGRTEAFF
TRBJ2-2,TRBD1,.,TRBV5-5,15,TGTGCCAGCAGCTTGGAACAGGGGAACACCGGGGAGCTGTTCTTT,CASSLEQGNTGELFF
TRBJ2-7,.,.,TRBV9,13,TGTGCCAGCAGCGTAGCTCCAGGGGCCGAGCAGTACTTC,CASSVAPGAEQYF
TRBJ1-4,.,few,TRBV6-6,14,TGTGCCAGCAGCTCAGGGTGGACTAATGAAAAACTGTTTTTT,CASSSGWTNEKLFF
TRBJ2-3,.,.,TRBV7-9,14,TGTTCCAGCAGCTTAAGCTTAACCACAGATACGCAGTATTTT,CSSSLSLTTDTQYF
TRBJ2-7,.,.,TRBV5-5,14,TGTGCCAGCAGCTTGGAGCTATTGCGTGGCGAGCAGTACTTC,CASSLELLRGEQYF
TRBJ2-7,TRBD2,.,TRBV6-6,14,TGTGCCAGCAGACCCGGCACTAGCGGCTACGAGCAGTACTTC,CASRPGTSGYEQYF
TRBJ1-2,TRBD1,.,TRBV4-3,15,TGCGCCAGCAGCCAACCCGGGGACAGGGGAAGCGGCTACACCTTC,CASSQPGDRGSGYTF
TRBJ2-3,.,few,TRBV20-1,11,TGCGGCGTCGAGATCCTGGAGCCGCAGTATTTT,CGVEILEPQYF
TRBJ1-2,.,.,TRBV25-1,12,TGTGCCAGCCAGAATGTAATCTCTGGCTACACCTTC,CASQNVISGYTF
TRBJ1-1,.,.,TRBV14,13,TGTGCCAGCAGCCAGACCCTCAGGGGAGAAGCTTTCTTT,CASSQTLRGEAFF
TRBJ2-7,TRBD1,.,TRBV7-9,15,TGTGCCAGCAGCCACGGGACAGTCAGCTCCTACGAGCAGTACTTC,CASSHGTVSSYEQYF
TRBJ2-5,.,few,TRBV4-1,17,TGCGCCAGCAGCCAGGGACGGACAGCCAAAGTACAAGAGACCCAGTACTTC,CASSQGRTAKVQETQYF
TRBJ2-1,.,.,TRBV19,11,TGTGCCAGTAGCCAATACAATGAGCAGTTCTTC,CASSQYNEQFF